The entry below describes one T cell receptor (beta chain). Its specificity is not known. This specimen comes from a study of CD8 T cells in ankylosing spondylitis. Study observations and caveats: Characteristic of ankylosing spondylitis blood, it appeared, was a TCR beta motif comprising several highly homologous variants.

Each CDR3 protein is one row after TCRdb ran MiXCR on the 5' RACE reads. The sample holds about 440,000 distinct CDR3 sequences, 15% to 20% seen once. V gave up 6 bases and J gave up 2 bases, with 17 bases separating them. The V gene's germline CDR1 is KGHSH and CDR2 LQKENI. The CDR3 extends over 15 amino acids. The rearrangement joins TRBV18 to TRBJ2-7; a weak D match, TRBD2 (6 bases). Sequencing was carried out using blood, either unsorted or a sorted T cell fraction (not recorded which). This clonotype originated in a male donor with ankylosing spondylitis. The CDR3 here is CASSHWDSGTYEQYF. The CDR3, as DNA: TGTGCCAGCTCCCATTGGGATAGCGGAACCTACGAGCAGTACTTC.